This T cell receptor (beta chain) was documented in a study of PD-1 blockade in classical Hodgkin lymphoma. Germline CDR1 and CDR2: SGHAT and FQDESV (reference sequence). Between the trimmed V and J ends, which lost 1 base and 0 bases, there was a span of 14 bases. CDR3 length equals 17 residues. Every patient experienced relapse after autologous stem cell transplantation, and brentuximab vedotin exposure varied. Responses achieved at best were complete response, partial response or progressive disease. Clones were read by immunoSEQ multiplex PCR, and TCRdb kept only the in-frame ones, dropping some. The profile shows around 150,000 clones, around 84% of them singletons.

This TCR was sampled from a human donor with classical Hodgkin lymphoma. Source: peripheral blood mononuclear cells (PBMCs), taken before the second cycle of nivolumab. The chain carries TRBV11-1 and TRBJ2-3, with a weak D call TRBD1 (6 bases). CDR3 sequence reads: CASSLGWGPLSTDTQYF. The CDR3 DNA reads TGTGCCAGCAGCTTAGGATGGGGGCCTTTAAGCACAGATACGCAGTATTTT.